Presented here are 21 T cell receptor beta chains from one specimen sequenced in a study of CD8 T cells in ankylosing spondylitis. Overall study results and limits: Among TCR beta sequences, a motif of fewer than 10 highly homologous variants appeared characteristic of ankylosing spondylitis blood.

TCRdb called the 5' RACE reads again in MiXCR, with one record for every CDR3 protein. The sample consists of about 800,000 distinct CDR3 sequences, about 10% of them appearing once. These TCRs are of unknown antigen specificity. The sample was blood, either unsorted or a sorted T cell fraction (not recorded which). These receptors were collected from a male donor with ankylosing spondylitis.

V and J are TRBV6-2 or TRBV6-3 and TRBJ2-4; tentatively, D is TRBD1 (6 bases). There are 13 residues in the CDR3. In germline, CDR1 is MNHEY, CDR2 SVGEGT. V was clipped by 5 bases and J by 9 bases, with 14 bases between them. The CDR3 bases are TGTGCCAGCAGTGCAACGGGACAAGTCATTCAGTACTTC. Its protein is CASSATGQVIQYF.

This chain uses TRBV6-2 or TRBV6-3 with TRBJ1-5; D is unclear. Trimming pared 0 bases from V and 7 bases from J, leaving 13 bases between. Germline CDR1 MNHEY, CDR2 SVGEGT. This CDR3 has 15 residues. This CDR3 reads CASSYSILASQPQHF. CDR3 sequence (DNA): TGTGCCAGCAGTTACTCGATTTTGGCGTCGCAGCCCCAGCATTTT.

This clonotype appeared a few times. The chain uses TRBV4-3 and TRBJ2-5, with D unclear. The V end was cut by 1 base, the J end by 1 base, with 7 bases between. Germline V CDR1 and CDR2: LGHNA, YSLEER. The CDR3 runs 14 residues. The CDR3 nucleotides read TGCGCCAGCAGCCAAGGTGTTACCCAAGAGACCCAGTACTTC. Translated, it gives CASSQGVTQETQYF.

This clonotype was found a few times. The chain carries TRBV15 and TRBJ1-4; no definite D call. This CDR3 contains 17 residues. The germline V and J ends were trimmed by 0 bases and 0 bases, with 11 bases remaining between them. Germline V lookup: CDR1 LNHNV, CDR2 YYDKDF (reference sequence). CDR3 nucleotide sequence: TGTGCCACCAGCAGAGATCGGACGGTTGCAACTAATGAAAAACTGTTTTTT. Translating gives CATSRDRTVATNEKLFF.

A few counts support this clonotype. The chain recombines TRBV7-2 with TRBJ2-1; possibly TRBD1 for D (6 bases). V shed 5 bases and J shed 4 bases, with 12 bases lying between them. The CDR3 is 14 residues long. From germline, CDR1 is SGHTA and CDR2 FQGNSA. The CDR3 bases are TGTGCCAGCAGCCACGGGACAACTTACAATGAGCAGTTCTTC. It encodes CASSHGTTYNEQFF.

This clonotype was recorded many times. This rearrangement joins TRBV5-6 to TRBJ1-2; tentatively, D is TRBD1 (5 bases). This CDR3 contains 12 residues. Germline-derived CDR1 and CDR2 are SGHDT and YYEEEE. Trimming took off 0 bases at V and 11 bases at J, with 11 bases between the two ends. CDR3 sequence reads: CASSLDAGGYTF. As DNA, the CDR3 is TGTGCCAGCAGCTTGGATGCGGGGGGATACACCTTC.

V is TRBV6-6 and J is TRBJ1-1; the D is unclear. In germline, CDR1 is MNHNY, CDR2 SVGAGI (reference sequence). The CDR3 consists of 12 residues. V lost 2 bases and J lost 8, with 9 bases in between. CDR3 sequence (DNA): TGTGCCAGCAGTTACACCAAAGAAGAAGCTTTCTTT. Encoded protein: CASSYTKEEAFF.

This clonotype was seen a handful of times. The chain combines TRBV29-1 with TRBJ1-2, with 9 positions matching TRBD1. The V and J ends lost 7 bases and 10 bases, in that order; junction bases with no gene match: 7. The CDR3 loop spans 11 amino acids. CDR1 is SQVTM and CDR2 is ANQGSEA in the germline V gene. The CDR3, as DNA: TGCAGCGGGGGGACAGGGTATCTCTACACCTTC. Translated, it gives CSGGTGYLYTF.

This clonotype was seen a handful of times. V is TRBV7-2 and J is TRBJ1-5; possible D gene TRBD1, 6 bases. V was shortened by 1 base and J by 0 bases, with 10 bases between the two germline ends. The CDR3 has 16 residues. The germline gives CDR1 SGHTA, CDR2 FQGNSA. CDR3 sequence (DNA): TGTGCCAGCAGCTTAGAAAGGACAGTTAGCAATCAGCCCCAGCATTTT. It specifies CASSLERTVSNQPQHF.

This clonotype was found many times. The rearrangement uses TRBV12-3 or TRBV12-4 and TRBJ2-7; weak D call: TRBD2 (6 bases). This CDR3 has 15 amino acids. V was pared by 0 bases and J by 4 bases, with 13 bases between. CDR3 nucleotides: TGTGCCAGCAGTTTAGCTGGGACGGGAGTTTACGAGCAGTACTTC. This sequence encodes CASSLAGTGVYEQYF.

The gene calls are TRBV20-1 and TRBJ2-7, with 9 bases aligning to TRBD2. CDR1 is DFQATT, CDR2 SNEGSKA, per germline (reference sequence). V lost 1 base to trimming and J lost 5 bases; unmatched junction nucleotides: 9. The CDR3 consists of 15 residues. The CDR3 is CSARATSGRLNEQYF. In nucleotides, the CDR3 is TGCAGTGCTAGAGCTACTAGCGGGCGTCTCAACGAGCAGTACTTC.

This clonotype was seen ten or more times. J is TRBJ2-3 and V is TRBV2; the D gene is possibly TRBD1 (5 bases). V was clipped by 7 bases and J by 4 bases, with 9 bases between them. The CDR3 extends over 12 amino acids. Germline CDR1 and CDR2: SNHLY and FYNNEI. The CDR3 DNA reads as TGTGCCAGCAAGCAGGGTCCAGATACGCAGTATTTT. Its protein product is CASKQGPDTQYF. The whole variable domain, filled in from reference TRBV2 and TRBJ2-3, reads EPEVTQTPSHQVTQMGQEVILRCVPISNHLYFYWYRQILGQKVEFLVSFYNNEISEKSEIFDDQFSVERPDGSNFTLKIRSTKLEDSAMYFCASKQGPDTQYFGPGTRLTVL.

This clonotype was picked up a small number of times. The rearrangement links TRBV20-1 to TRBJ2-1; no definite D call. The germline V gene has CDR1 DFQATT and CDR2 SNEGSKA (reference sequence). Trimming pared 7 bases from V and 10 bases from J, leaving 8 bases between. CDR3 length: 9 residues. The CDR3 spells CSVPREQFF. Here the CDR3 DNA reads TGCAGTGTCCCGAGGGAGCAGTTCTTC.

A word on this clonotype: At one end, the junction sequence differs from germline, possibly due to a read error. The genes are TRBV5-1 and TRBJ1-2; D is ambiguous. The CDR3 runs to 13 residues. From germline, CDR1 is SGHRS and CDR2 YFSETQ. The CDR3 reads CPSSLGAPYGYTF. DNA of the CDR3: TGCCCCAGCAGCTTGGGAGCCCCTTATGGCTACACCTTC.

The sample holds a few counts of this clonotype. The chain links TRBV19 to TRBJ2-7; 10 nucleotides agree with TRBD1. V shed 5 bases and J 2 bases; nucleotides not matched to a gene: 9. CDR1 and CDR2 from the germline V gene are LNHDA and SQIVND (reference sequence). The CDR3 is 16 residues long. The CDR3: CASSALPGQGPYEQYF. The CDR3 DNA reads TGTGCCAGTAGTGCCCTTCCGGGACAGGGGCCCTACGAGCAGTACTTC.

V is TRBV7-2 and J is TRBJ1-6; D unresolved. The V end was cut by 0 bases, the J end by 15 bases, with 12 bases between. This CDR3 is built from 13 residues. Germline lookup yields CDR1 SGHTA and CDR2 FQGNSA. The CDR3 coding sequence is TGTGCCAGCAGCTTAGCGCTATTGGGAAGCCTCCACTTT. Translation gives CASSLALLGSLHF. Using reference TRBV7-2 and TRBJ1-6 for the parts outside the CDR3, the full variable domain is GAGVSQSPSNKVTEKGKDVELRCDPISGHTALYWYRQSLGQGLEFLIYFQGNSAPDKSGLPSDRFSAERTGGSVSTLTIQRTQQEDSAVYLCASSLALLGSLHFGNGTRLTVT.

This clonotype was detected only a few times. The rearrangement joins TRBV20-1 to TRBJ1-5; D is unresolved. V was shortened by 3 bases and J by 5 bases, with 11 bases between the two germline ends. The CDR3 is 13 residues long. CDR1 is DFQATT and CDR2 is SNEGSKA in the germline V gene (reference sequence). The CDR3 DNA is TGCAGTGCTAGGGCGTCGTTGGATCAGCCCCAGCATTTT. Residues: CSARASLDQPQHF.

The chain links TRBV6-1 to TRBJ1-3, with D possibly being TRBD1 (6 bases). The germline V and J ends were trimmed by 7 bases and 3 bases, with 16 bases remaining between them. Germline V CDR1 and CDR2: MNHNS, SASEGT. This CDR3 has 15 amino acids. The CDR3 loop is CASTWAGGFGNTIYF. CDR3 nucleotides: TGTGCCAGCACGTGGGCGGGGGGCTTTGGAAACACCATATATTTT.

This clonotype has more than one count but fewer than ten. The chain recombines TRBV7-2 with TRBJ1-1, with D maybe TRBD1 (6 bases). V shed 6 bases and J shed 4 bases, with 15 bases lying between them. The CDR3 totals 14 residues. CDR1 SGHTA and CDR2 FQGNSA come from the germline V gene. The CDR3 bases are TGTGCCAGCAGGAATACAGGGTCGAGCACTGAAGCTTTCTTT. Protein sequence: CASRNTGSSTEAFF.

This clonotype was counted a few times. The chain has TRBV7-2 and TRBJ2-4, with D maybe TRBD1 (6 bases). From germline, CDR1 is SGHTA and CDR2 FQGNSA. The CDR3 sequence is 14 residues long. Trimming took off 6 bases at V and 5 bases at J, with 14 bases between the two ends. CDR3 nucleotides: TGTGCCAGCAGGCAAAATTCAGGGGAAAACATTCAGTACTTC. Translated: CASRQNSGENIQYF.

The chain is built from TRBV5-1 and TRBJ2-4; 7 nucleotides agree with TRBD2. This CDR3 region has 14 residues. The germline V gene has CDR1 SGHRS and CDR2 YFSETQ. The J segment lost 6 bases and the V segment lost 3 bases, leaving 6 bases of the junction unmatched. The CDR3 DNA reads as TGCGCCAGCAGCTACCTGGGGGAGGGAAACATTCAGTACTTC. This codes for CASSYLGEGNIQYF.